These 23 T cell receptor beta chains were sequenced from one sample in a study of CDR3 diversity in severe acne (dated by TCRdb to about 2019). The library was made by PCR. Sequencing took place on an Illumina HiSeq 2000. TCRdb ran its own pipeline on the public reads, namely fastp trimming at Q25 and MiXCR clone calling, and kept in-frame beta chains. Every distinct CDR3 protein forms one entry, paired with its most common genes and DNA. Recorded for this sample are 90,000 or so distinct CDR3 sequences; about 52% of them occurred a single time. The top ten hold around 10% of the sample. The sample taken for sequencing was blood. The receptor source for this set is a male donor in good health, serving as a control.

This clonotype occurred many times. The chain carries TRBV5-8 and TRBJ1-6; 9 nucleotides align to TRBD1. The CDR3 loop spans 14 amino acids. Germline lookup yields CDR1 SGHTS and CDR2 YDEGEE. With 4 bases clipped from V and 8 bases from J, the junction kept 4 bases outside the gene matches. The CDR3 sequence is CASSPDRGDSPLHF. Here the CDR3 DNA reads TGTGCCAGCAGCCCCGACAGGGGGGATTCACCCCTCCACTTT.

The chain has TRBV24-1 and TRBJ2-1; 9 bases align to TRBD1. The CDR3 is 14 residues long. V was pared by 5 bases and J by 9 bases, with 7 bases of the junction left unmatched. From germline, CDR1 is KGHDR and CDR2 SFDVKD. CDR3 in amino acids: CATSGGQGNGEQFF. In DNA form, the CDR3 reads TGTGCCACCAGTGGGGGACAGGGTAATGGTGAGCAGTTCTTC.

The rearrangement joins TRBV12-3 or TRBV12-4 to TRBJ2-3; 9 bases match TRBD2. The J segment lost 2 bases and the V segment lost 5 bases, leaving 17 bases of the junction unmatched. The CDR3 totals 19 residues. Written as DNA, the CDR3 is TGTGCCAGCAGTGCCAGCAGCTTAGTGACTAGCGGTTACACAGATACGCAGTATTTT. Translation: CASSASSLVTSGYTDTQYF.

The V call is TRBV18, the J call TRBJ1-4; D is unresolved. This CDR3 has 14 residues. The germline gives CDR1 KGHSH, CDR2 LQKENI. Trimming took off 3 bases at V and 5 bases at J, with 10 bases between the two ends. The CDR3 DNA reads TGTGCCAGCTCACCCCCCAGCAAAAATGAAAAACTGTTTTTT. Translating it yields CASSPPSKNEKLFF.

This clonotype came up many times. The chain links TRBV25-1 to TRBJ2-7; 10 nucleotides align to TRBD2. Germline V gene sequence: CDR1 MGHDK, CDR2 SYGVNS. V shed 6 bases and J 1 base; nucleotides not matched to a gene: 3. This CDR3 contains 14 residues. The CDR3 is CASSLAGDSYEQYF. CDR3 coding DNA: TGTGCCAGCAGCCTAGCGGGAGATTCCTACGAGCAGTACTTC.

This CDR3 is CASSDLGWRGDTGELFF. The DNA for the CDR3 is TGTGCCAGCAGCGACCTAGGTTGGAGGGGTGACACCGGGGAGCTGTTTTTT. The chain has TRBV3-1 and TRBJ2-2; D might be TRBD2 (6 bases). The germline V and J ends were trimmed by 5 bases and 3 bases, with 19 bases remaining between them. CDR3 length: 17 residues. Germline V gene data show CDR1 as LGHDT and CDR2 as YNNKEL (reference sequence).

There are many counts of this clonotype. In DNA, the CDR3 is TGTGCCAGCAGCGCCGTTAGGGACACCTCCTACGAGCAGTACTTC. Its translation is CASSAVRDTSYEQYF. The chain recombines TRBV7-9 with TRBJ2-7, with a weak D call TRBD1 (6 bases). This CDR3 comprises 15 residues. Trimming cost V 5 bases and J 0 bases, with 14 bases left between them. Germline values: CDR1 SEHNR, CDR2 FQNEAQ (reference sequence).

The V and J genes are TRBV6-5 and TRBJ2-1, with 13 bases lining up with TRBD2. The J segment lost 7 bases and the V segment lost 7 bases, leaving 4 bases of the junction unmatched. Germline CDR1 reads MNHEY; CDR2 reads SVGAGI. The CDR3 loop spans 14 amino acids. CDR3 in amino acids: CASNTTSGGNEQFF. The CDR3 nucleotides are TGTGCCAGCAATACGACTAGCGGGGGGAATGAGCAGTTCTTC.

This clonotype was found a few times. This sequence joins TRBV20-1 and TRBJ2-3; 11 positions match TRBD2. Trimming took 6 bases from V and 0 from J; bases not matched to a gene: 5. Germline values: CDR1 DFQATT, CDR2 SNEGSKA (reference sequence). This CDR3 contains 15 residues. The CDR3: CSATSGRSSTDTQYF. In DNA, the CDR3 is TGCAGTGCCACTAGCGGGAGATCTAGCACAGATACGCAGTATTTT.

This clonotype was counted many times. CDR3 in DNA: TGTGCCAGCAGCCCGGTGACTGTCCTGGAGACCCAGTACTTC. Its protein is CASSPVTVLETQYF. This sequence joins TRBV5-5 and TRBJ2-5, with D unclear. The length of the CDR3 is 14 residues. Germline V lookup: CDR1 SGHKS, CDR2 YYEKEE (reference sequence). V gave up 4 bases and J gave up 5 bases, with 15 bases separating them.

CDR3 coding DNA: TGTGCCAGCGGTGGTCGGGACAACCTGCCCCTCCACTTT. It yields the protein CASGGRDNLPLHF. This rearrangement joins TRBV11-2 to TRBJ1-6, with D perhaps matching TRBD1 (6 bases). This CDR3 comprises 13 residues. V lost 8 bases to trimming and J lost 13 bases, with 18 bases between them. Germline V gene lookup returns CDR1 SGHAT and CDR2 FQNNGV. The variable domain in full, completed from reference TRBV11-2 and TRBJ1-6, reads EAGVAQSPRYKIIEKRQSVAFWCNPISGHATLYWYQQILGQGPKLLIQFQNNGVVDDSQLPKDRFSAERLKGVDSTLKIQPAKLEDSAVYLCASGGRDNLPLHFGNGTRLTVT.

In its sample, this clonotype was seen many times. The chain combines TRBV25-1 with TRBJ1-2; maybe TRBD1 (6 bases). The CDR3 consists of 14 residues. V was cut by 2 bases and J by 7 bases, with 14 bases left in between. Germline lookup yields CDR1 MGHDK and CDR2 SYGVNS. CDR3 sequence (DNA): TGTGCCAGCAGTGAAAGGGGGATATCCTTTGGCTACACCTTC. It encodes CASSERGISFGYTF.

As for this clonotype: The conserved phenylalanine or tryptophan normally closing the CDR3 is absent here, so this likely arose from a read error. This chain joins TRBV10-3 and TRBJ1-1, with D uncertain. Germline V gene lookup returns CDR1 ENHRY and CDR2 SYGVKD. V was trimmed by 9 bases and J by 6 bases, leaving 17 bases between them. This CDR3 is 13 amino acids long. CDR3 loop: CAIRTGPMSEAFI. The DNA of the CDR3 is TGTGCCATTAGGACGGGTCCCATGTCTGAAGCTTTCATT.

As for this clonotype: The CDR3 ends on some other residue instead of the conserved phenylalanine or tryptophan, so this is likely a read error. Because the CDR3's place on the DNA is in doubt, the DNA is left out and the CDR3 is given as listed by TCRdb. The chain links TRBV12-3 or TRBV12-4 to TRBJ1-6. The CDR3 numbers 8 amino acids, ends counted. The CDR3 sequence is CASSPRTS.

This clonotype has ten or more counts. The chain couples TRBV6-4 to TRBJ2-5, with D maybe TRBD1 (6 bases). This CDR3 is 13 amino acids long. V was pared by 7 bases and J by 3 bases, with 12 bases between. Germline V gene data show CDR1 as MRHNA and CDR2 as SNTAGT. The CDR3 protein is CASKWQGKETQYF. CDR3 sequence (DNA): TGTGCCAGCAAATGGCAGGGGAAAGAGACCCAGTACTTC.

This clonotype was detected many times. V and J are TRBV5-1 and TRBJ2-7, with TRBD2 identical over 7 bases. This CDR3 spans 14 amino acids. With 2 bases clipped from V and 5 bases from J, the junction kept 7 bases outside the gene matches. Germline assignment: CDR1 SGHRS and CDR2 YFSETQ. The CDR3 loop reads CASSFSAGVNEQYF. Written as DNA, the CDR3 is TGCGCCAGCAGCTTCTCGGCGGGAGTAAACGAGCAGTACTTC.

DNA of the CDR3: TGTGCCAGCAGTGCTACAGCAACCGGGGAGCTGTTTTTT. Translation gives CASSATATGELFF. J is TRBJ2-2 and V is TRBV25-1; D is ambiguous. CDR3 length: 13 residues. Germline loops: CDR1 MGHDK, CDR2 SYGVNS. V was shortened by 4 bases and J by 5 bases, with 8 bases between the two germline ends. Full variable domain (outside the CDR3, taken from reference TRBV25-1 and TRBJ2-2): EADIYQTPRYLVIGTGKKITLECSQTMGHDKMYWYQQDPGMELHLIHYSYGVNSTEKGDLSSESTVSRIRTEHFPLTLESARPSHTSQYLCASSATATGELFFGEGSRLTVL.

This sequence joins TRBV7-9 and TRBJ2-1; a weak D match, TRBD2 (5 bases). This CDR3 is built from 16 residues. Trimming stripped 1 base from V and 7 bases from J, with 17 bases between. Per the germline V gene, CDR1 is SEHNR and CDR2 is FQNEAQ (reference sequence). The CDR3 coding sequence is TGTGCCAGCAGCTTAGTAAAGACGTCTAGCAGGAATGAGCAGTTCTTC. Residues: CASSLVKTSSRNEQFF.

The DNA for the CDR3 is TGTGCCAGCACTCAGGACGGGGGAACCTACGAGCAGTACTTC. It is translated as CASTQDGGTYEQYF. This chain joins TRBV7-8 and TRBJ2-7, with D tentatively TRBD2 (6 bases). From germline, CDR1 is SGHVS and CDR2 FQNEAQ. Trimming removed 7 bases at V and 2 bases at J, with 15 bases between. CDR3 length equals 14 residues.

The chain combines TRBV11-3 with TRBJ2-5, with TRBD2 matching 11 bases. This CDR3 is 15 amino acids long. Germline CDR1 reads SGHNT; CDR2 reads YENEEA. Trimming at V came to 4 bases and at J to 4 bases, leaving 5 bases not matched to a gene. The DNA of the CDR3 is TGTGCCAGCAGCTCAGGGACTAGCGGTCCAGAGACCCAGTACTTC. Translating it yields CASSSGTSGPETQYF. The full variable domain, in which reference TRBV11-3 and TRBJ2-5 provide the parts outside the CDR3, is EAGVVQSPRYKIIEKKQPVAFWCNPISGHNTLYWYLQNLGQGPELLIRYENEEAVDDSQLPKDRFSAERLKGVDSTLKIQPAELGDSAVYLCASSSGTSGPETQYFGPGTRLLVL.

This clonotype was counted many times. The chain has TRBV20-1 and TRBJ1-3, with 8 nucleotides matching TRBD1. The CDR3 consists of 14 residues. V lost 4 bases, J lost 2 bases, and 4 bases stayed unmatched. Germline loops: CDR1 DFQATT, CDR2 SNEGSKA (reference sequence). CDR3 in amino acids: CSATHRGAGNTIYF. In DNA form, the CDR3 reads TGCAGTGCTACCCACAGGGGGGCTGGAAACACCATATATTTT.

As concerns this clonotype: At one end, the junction sequence differs from germline, possibly due to a read error. The genes are TRBV10-2 and TRBJ2-7; 9 positions match TRBD2. Germline lookup yields CDR1 WSHSY and CDR2 SAAADI. This CDR3 has 19 amino acids. The CDR3 region is CASSSDRIKASGIPYEQYF. The CDR3 nucleotides are TGTGCCAGCAGTTCAGACAGAATTAAGGCTAGCGGGATCCCATACGAGCAGTACTTC.

By share of the sample, this clonotype is medium-sized. J is TRBJ2-7 and V is TRBV7-9, with D uncertain. Germline V gene data show CDR1 as SEHNR and CDR2 as FQNEAQ (reference sequence). There are 14 residues in the CDR3. The ends were cut back, 6 bases at V and 4 bases at J, with 16 bases in the middle. DNA for the CDR3: TGTGCCAGCAGTCAAACCGGCAGTAGGTACGAGCAGTACTTC. The encoded protein is CASSQTGSRYEQYF.